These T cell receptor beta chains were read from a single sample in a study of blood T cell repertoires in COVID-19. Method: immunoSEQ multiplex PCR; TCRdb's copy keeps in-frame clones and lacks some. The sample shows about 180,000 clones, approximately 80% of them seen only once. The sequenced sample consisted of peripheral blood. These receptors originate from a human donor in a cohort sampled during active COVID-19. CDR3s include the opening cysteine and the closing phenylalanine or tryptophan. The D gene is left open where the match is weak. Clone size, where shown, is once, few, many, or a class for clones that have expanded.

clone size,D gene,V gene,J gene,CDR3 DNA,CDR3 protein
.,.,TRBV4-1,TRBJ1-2,TGCGCCAGCAGCTCCGGGGGGTCTAACTATGGCTACACCTTC,CASSSGGSNYGYTF
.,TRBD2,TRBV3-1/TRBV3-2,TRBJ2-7,TGTGCCAGCAGCCAGGGACTAGCGGTCTCCTACGAGCAGTACTTC,CASSQGLAVSYEQYF
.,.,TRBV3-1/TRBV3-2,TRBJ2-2,TGTGCCAGCAGCCAAGCAGGGGTGGTGGGAACCGGGGAGCTGTTTTTT,CASSQAGVVGTGELFF
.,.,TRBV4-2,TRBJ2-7,TGTGCCAGCAGCCAAGGCGGCGGAGACTACGAGCAGTACTTC,CASSQGGGDYEQYF
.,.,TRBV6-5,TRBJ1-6,TGTGCCAGCAGGTCACAGAGCTCCTATAATTCACCCCTCCACTTT,CASRSQSSYNSPLHF
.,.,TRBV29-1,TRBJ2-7,TGCAGCGTTGAGCTGACTAATTCCTACGAGCAGTACTTC,CSVELTNSYEQYF
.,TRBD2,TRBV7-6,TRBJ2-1,TGTGCCAGCACCTTACTAGCGGGGGGGCCCAATGAGCAGTTCTTC,CASTLLAGGPNEQFF
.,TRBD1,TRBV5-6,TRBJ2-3,TGTGCCAGCAGTACAGGGGGCGTCTGGACAGATACGCAGTATTTT,CASSTGGVWTDTQYF
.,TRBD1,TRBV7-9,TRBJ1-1,TGTGCCAGCAGCTTAGTAGGACAGGGCTGGACTGAAGCTTTCTTT,CASSLVGQGWTEAFF
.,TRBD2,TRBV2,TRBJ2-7,TGTGCCAGCAAGGGCCGGGGGGGGCCATACGAGCAGTACTTC,CASKGRGGPYEQYF
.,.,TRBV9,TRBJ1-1,TGTGCCAGCAGCGCCCGGGGTCAGACTGAAGCTTTCTTT,CASSARGQTEAFF
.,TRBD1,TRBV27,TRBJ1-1,TGTGCCAGCAGTCTCCACGGACAGGGCACTGAAGCTTTCTTT,CASSLHGQGTEAFF
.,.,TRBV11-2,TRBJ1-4,TGTGCCAGCAGCTTAGGGAGTCAGAATAATGAAAAACTGTTTTTT,CASSLGSQNNEKLFF
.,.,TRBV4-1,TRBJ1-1,TGCGCCAGCAGCCTACAAATCCAGGGCGGTACTGAAGCTTTCTTT,CASSLQIQGGTEAFF
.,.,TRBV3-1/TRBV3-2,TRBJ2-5,TGTGCCAGCAGCCACACCCCGGGACAATCAAAAGGAGAGACCCAGTACTTC,CASSHTPGQSKGETQYF
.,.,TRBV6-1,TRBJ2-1,TGTGCCAGCAGTGCCCCCTCTCCGGTCTTAAGCTCCTACAATGAGCAGTTCTTC,CASSAPSPVLSSYNEQFF
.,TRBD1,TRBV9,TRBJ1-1,TGTGCCAGCAGCCCCCGGGGACAGGGCACTGAAGCTTTCTTT,CASSPRGQGTEAFF
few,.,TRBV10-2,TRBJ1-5,TGCGCCAGCACTAGCGGACAACCCAATCAGCCCCAGCATTTT,CASTSGQPNQPQHF
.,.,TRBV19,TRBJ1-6,TGTGCCAGTAGTATTAAGGCAGGGTCCAATTCACCCCTCCACTTT,CASSIKAGSNSPLHF
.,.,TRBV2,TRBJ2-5,TGTGCCAGCAGTTACACCTTTGGGACTTACCAAGAGACCCAGTACTTC,CASSYTFGTYQETQYF
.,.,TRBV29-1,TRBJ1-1,TGCAGCGTTGTGGAGGGGCCCTATAACACTGAAGCTTTCTTT,CSVVEGPYNTEAFF
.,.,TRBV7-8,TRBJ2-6,TGTGCCAGCAGCTTAGGTGCCTCGAGACAACACTCTGGGGCCAACGTCCTGACTTTC,CASSLGASRQHSGANVLTF
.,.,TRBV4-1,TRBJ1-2,TGCGCCAGCAGCCCCATAGGAATAGTGGGACACCCTGGCTACACCTTC,CASSPIGIVGHPGYTF
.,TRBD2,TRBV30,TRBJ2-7,TGTGCCTGGAGTCCCGGGAGGGGCAGCTCCTACGAGCAGTACTTC,CAWSPGRGSSYEQYF
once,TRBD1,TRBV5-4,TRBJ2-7,TGTGCCAGCAGCCCGGACAGGGGGAACGGCTACGAGCAGTACTTC,CASSPDRGNGYEQYF
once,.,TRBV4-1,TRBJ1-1,TGCGCCAGCAGCCAAGACCCTACGGGACACCCGAACACTGAAGCTTTCTTT,CASSQDPTGHPNTEAFF
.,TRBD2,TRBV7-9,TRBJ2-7,TGTGCCAGCAGCTTAGGGGGAGCGGGGGTCCCCCACGAGCAGTACTTC,CASSLGGAGVPHEQYF
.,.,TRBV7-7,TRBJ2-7,TGTGCTAGCAGCTTATGGGCAGACTCCTACGAGCAGTACTTC,CASSLWADSYEQYF
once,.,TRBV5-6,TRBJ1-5,TGTGCCAGCAGCTTGGGAAGGAGCGGCAATCAGCCCCAGCATTTT,CASSLGRSGNQPQHF
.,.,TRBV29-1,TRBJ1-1,TGCAGCGTCGCCAGGGGATCAACTGAAGCTTTCTTT,CSVARGSTEAFF
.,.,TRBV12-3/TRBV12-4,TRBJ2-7,TGTGCCAGCAGTTTGATGGCATCCTACGAGCAGTACTTC,CASSLMASYEQYF
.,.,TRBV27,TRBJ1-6,TGTGCCAGCAGTTTAACAGGGCGGAGCTCCTATAATTCACCCCTCCACTTT,CASSLTGRSSYNSPLHF
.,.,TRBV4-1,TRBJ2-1,TGCGCCAGCAGCCAAGATAGGAATCGGGGGAATGAGCAGTTCTTC,CASSQDRNRGNEQFF
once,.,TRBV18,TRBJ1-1,TGTGCCAGCTCACCAGCGGGGGGTACTGAAGCTTTCTTT,CASSPAGGTEAFF
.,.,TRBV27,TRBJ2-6,TGTGCCAGCAGTTCAGGGGCCGGGGCCAACGTCCTGACTTTC,CASSSGAGANVLTF
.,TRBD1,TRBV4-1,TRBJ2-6,TGCGCCAGCAGCCAAGAAGGTACGGCAGGGGGCGCTGGGGCCAACGTCCTGACTTTC,CASSQEGTAGGAGANVLTF
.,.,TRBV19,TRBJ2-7,TGTGCCAGTGCCGGACAGACTTACGAGCAGTACTTC,CASAGQTYEQYF
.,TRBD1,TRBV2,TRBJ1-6,TGTGCCAGCAGGTTACAGGACAGGGCGATATCACCCCTCCACTTT,CASRLQDRAISPLHF
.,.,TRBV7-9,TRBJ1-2,TGTGCCAGCAGCCCGAGGACAGCCTTCTATGGCTACACCTTC,CASSPRTAFYGYTF
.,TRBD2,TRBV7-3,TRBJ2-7,TGTGCCAGCAGCTTAAGCCCGCTAGCGGGGGACGACGAGCAGTACTTC,CASSLSPLAGDDEQYF
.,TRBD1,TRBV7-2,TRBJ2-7,TGTGCCAGCAGCACGGGACAGGGCTACGAGCAGTACTTC,CASSTGQGYEQYF
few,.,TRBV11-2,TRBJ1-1,TGTGCCAGCAGCATTGGTTTCGGGACAGAAGCTTTCTTT,CASSIGFGTEAFF
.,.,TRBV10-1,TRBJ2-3,TGCGCCAGCAGTGTTCGAGGGTTCGCAGATACGCAGTATTTT,CASSVRGFADTQYF
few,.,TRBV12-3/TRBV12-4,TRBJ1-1,TGTGCCAGCAGTTTTTTTGCGACTGAAGCTTTCTTT,CASSFFATEAFF
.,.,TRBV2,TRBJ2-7,TGTGCCAGCAAGACGGACAGTAACGGCGACGAGCAGTACTTC,CASKTDSNGDEQYF
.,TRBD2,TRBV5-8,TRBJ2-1,TGTGCCAGCAGCCTGACTAGCCTTCCCTACAATGAGCAGTTCTTC,CASSLTSLPYNEQFF
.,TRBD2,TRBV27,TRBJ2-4,TGTGCCAGCAGTCCGCAGACTAGCGGGGGGAACATTCAGTACTTC,CASSPQTSGGNIQYF
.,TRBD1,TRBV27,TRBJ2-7,TGTGCCAGCAGTTTCGGGACAGGGCGCTTTTACGAGCAGTACTTC,CASSFGTGRFYEQYF
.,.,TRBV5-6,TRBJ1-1,TGTGCCAGCAGCTTCAGTACTGAAGCTTTCTTT,CASSFSTEAFF
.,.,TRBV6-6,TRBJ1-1,TGTGCCAGCAGTTTCCACAGGGAAAACACTGAAGCTTTCTTT,CASSFHRENTEAFF